Below are 5 T cell receptor beta chains sequenced from a single sample in a study of blood T cell repertoires in COVID-19. The protocol was immunoSEQ multiplex PCR, while the TCRdb copy is restricted to in-frame clones and leaves out a portion. The table lists around 200,000 clones, roughly 84% of them singletons, with 1.9% in the top ten. The sequenced sample consisted of peripheral blood. These receptors all stem from a man aged 40-50 years with active or convalescent COVID-19.

This clone was seen once. The chain recombines TRBV5-1 with TRBJ2-3; 9 nucleotides align to TRBD1. Germline loops: CDR1 SGHRS, CDR2 YFSETQ. There are 14 residues in the CDR3. V lost 0 bases to trimming and J lost 5 bases; unmatched junction nucleotides: 1. CDR3 DNA: TGCGCCAGCAGCTTGGGGACAGGGGTAGATACGCAGTATTTT. Amino acids: CASSLGTGVDTQYF.

A word on this clone: One end of the junction is discordant with germline, which a read error may explain. Distinct nucleotide sequences in the sample also encode this CDR3. The chain carries TRBV6-1 and TRBJ2-1; D call uncertain. This CDR3 is 15 amino acids long. CDR1 is MNHNS and CDR2 is SASEGT in the germline V gene. CDR3: CASSETVSSYNEQFF. CDR3 bases: TGTGCTAGCAGTGAAACAGTGAGCTCCTACAATGAGCAGTTCTTC.

In nucleotides, the CDR3 is TGTGCCAGCAGCTTAGCGGCAGGGGCTGGGACTGAAGCTTTCTTT. Translated, it gives CASSLAAGAGTEAFF. The V and J genes are TRBV11-2 and TRBJ1-1; the D gene is possibly TRBD1 (6 bases). Germline values: CDR1 SGHAT, CDR2 FQNNGV. The CDR3 covers 15 residues. V lost 1 base and J 5 bases, leaving 14 bases between the germline ends.

The rearrangement links TRBV19 to TRBJ2-1; 7 nucleotides line up with TRBD1. Per germline, CDR1 LNHDA and CDR2 SQIVND (reference sequence). Trimming removed 6 bases from V and 8 bases from J; junction bases left unmatched: 10. This CDR3 spans 14 amino acids. This CDR3 reads CASSRDSGNDEQFF. DNA of the CDR3: TGTGCCAGTAGCCGGGACAGTGGAAACGATGAGCAGTTCTTC.

This sequence joins TRBV27 and TRBJ2-7, with D perhaps matching TRBD1 (5 bases). V gave up 6 bases and J gave up 2 bases, with 11 bases separating them. This CDR3 is built from 13 residues. Germline values: CDR1 MNHEY, CDR2 SMNVEV (reference sequence). CDR3 protein: CASSPTGPYEQYF. CDR3 coding DNA: TGTGCCAGCAGCCCTACAGGACCCTACGAGCAGTACTTC.